Shown below are 23 T cell receptor beta chains from a single sample sequenced in a study of beta chain features in type 1 diabetes. Regarding the study as a whole: Moderate but significant shortening of TCRB CDR3s was recorded in all four CD4+ subsets from Type 1 diabetes patients.

Expressed TCRB transcripts were sequenced because the entire RNA isolate underwent reverse transcription. Sequencing used immunoSEQ multiplex PCR; TCRdb keeps in-frame clones, though not all of them. The data contain hundreds of thousands of clones, more than 12% of them seen just once; the ten biggest clones take up 0.03% to 0.04%. Their cognate antigens are unknown. Material for sequencing was naive CD4+ T cells from blood. The receptors derive from a man between 18 and 35 years old with type 1 diabetes.

V and J are TRBV7-6 and TRBJ2-5, with 7 nucleotides matching TRBD2. Germline values: CDR1 SGHVS, CDR2 FNYEAQ. This CDR3 spans 14 amino acids. V was clipped by 2 bases and J by 5 bases; unmatched bases: 5. CDR3 nucleotides: TGTGCCAGCAGCTTATCTAGCGGTTGGGAGACCCAGTACTTC. Translated: CASSLSSGWETQYF.

The J gene is TRBJ2-5, the V gene TRBV5-1, with D possibly called TRBD1 or TRBD2 (5 bases each). The germline V gene has CDR1 SGHRS and CDR2 YFSETQ. The CDR3 runs to 15 residues. V lost 4 bases and J lost 5, with 18 bases in between. CDR3 sequence (DNA): TGCGCCAGCAGCGACGGGACGGCTATATCTGAGACCCAGTACTTC. Translating gives CASSDGTAISETQYF.

The rearrangement links TRBV7-3 to TRBJ2-5, with 9 bases that match TRBD1. V shed 8 bases and J 4 bases; nucleotides not matched to a gene: 8. Germline lookup yields CDR1 SGHTA and CDR2 FQGTGA. This CDR3 is 14 amino acids long. The CDR3: CASSKDRGSETQYF. CDR3 bases: TGTGCCAGCTCGAAGGACAGGGGATCAGAGACCCAGTACTTC.

This clone was counted a few times. The chain links TRBV10-3 to TRBJ2-5; possible D gene TRBD1, 5 bases. Trimming cost V 3 bases and J 1 base, with 12 bases left between them. Germline CDR1 and CDR2: ENHRY and SYGVKD. The CDR3 spans 15 residues. The CDR3 sequence is CAISDSRQLQETQYF. CDR3 bases: TGTGCCATCAGTGACTCTAGACAGCTCCAAGAGACCCAGTACTTC.

This clone occurred a few times. The chain combines TRBV19 with TRBJ2-7; weak D call: TRBD2 (6 bases). The CDR3 totals 13 residues. Trimming pared 5 bases from V and 3 bases from J, leaving 11 bases between. Germline V CDR1 and CDR2: LNHDA, SQIVND (reference sequence). The CDR3 DNA follows: TGTGCCAGTAGTGGAGGGTCCCTCTACGAGCAGTACTTC. Its protein product is CASSGGSLYEQYF.

This clone was seen more than once but under ten times. This CDR3 is CASSLAREDEQFF. CDR3 sequence (DNA): TGTGCCAGCAGCTTAGCCAGGGAGGATGAGCAGTTCTTC. This chain uses TRBV11-1 with TRBJ2-1, with a tentative D call TRBD2 (6 bases). V lost 0 bases to trimming and J lost 8 bases, with 8 bases between them. The CDR3 loop spans 13 amino acids. Germline CDR1 is SGHAT and CDR2 is FQDESV (reference sequence).

This clone was observed a handful of times. The rearrangement uses TRBV7-2 and TRBJ2-7, with a possible D match to TRBD2 (6 bases). Germline CDR1 and CDR2: SGHTA and FQGNSA. Trimming removed 5 bases at V and 2 bases at J, with 16 bases between. The CDR3 spans 15 residues. Written as DNA, the CDR3 is TGTGCCAGCAGCGGCTCTAGCGACTCAGCCTACGAGCAGTACTTC. Translation gives CASSGSSDSAYEQYF.

V gene TRBV9 combines with J gene TRBJ1-4; TRBD1 aligns across 7 bases. CDR1 and CDR2 from the germline V gene are SGDLS and YYNGEE. The CDR3 covers 15 residues. Trimming took 1 base from V and 5 from J; bases not matched to a gene: 5. The CDR3 sequence is CASSVRGQTNEKLFF. CDR3 nucleotides: TGTGCCAGCAGCGTAAGGGGGCAGACGAATGAAAAACTGTTTTTT. The complete variable domain, with remaining parts taken from reference TRBV9 and TRBJ1-4, reads DSGVTQTPKHLITATGQRVTLRCSPRSGDLSVYWYQQSLDQGLQFLIQYYNGEERAKGNILERFSAQQFPDLHSELNLSSLELGDSALYFCASSVRGQTNEKLFFGSGTQLSVL.

In its sample, this clone was seen a few times. The V call is TRBV5-4, the J call TRBJ2-3; D possibly corresponds to TRBD1 (6 bases). Germline values: CDR1 SGHNT, CDR2 YYREEE (reference sequence). V lost 4 bases and J lost 4, with 13 bases in between. CDR3 size: 14 residues. CDR3 coding DNA: TGTGCCAGCAGCGGGGGCTACAGTCCAGATACGCAGTATTTT. It codes for CASSGGYSPDTQYF.

This clone was counted between two and nine times. The chain uses TRBV28 and TRBJ2-2, with D unresolved. The CDR3 runs 11 residues. CDR1 is MDHEN and CDR2 is SYDVKM in the germline V gene. Trimming took 5 bases from V and 4 from J, leaving 2 bases between them. Here the CDR3 DNA reads TGTGCCAGCAGTATCACCGGGGAGCTGTTTTTT. Its protein is CASSITGELFF.

The sample holds a few counts of this clone. The chain employs TRBV2 and TRBJ2-4; 9 nucleotides line up with TRBD1. The junction had 6 bases not matched to a gene; V was cut back by 6 bases and J by 3 bases. The CDR3 length is 15 residues. Germline V CDR1 and CDR2: SNHLY, FYNNEI. CDR3 loop: CASRKTTGGKNIQYF. The CDR3 coding sequence is TGTGCCAGCAGGAAAACGACAGGGGGCAAAAACATTCAGTACTTC. Variable domain in full (rest from reference TRBV2 and TRBJ2-4): EPEVTQTPSHQVTQMGQEVILRCVPISNHLYFYWYRQILGQKVEFLVSFYNNEISEKSEIFDDQFSVERPDGSNFTLKIRSTKLEDSAMYFCASRKTTGGKNIQYFGAGTRLSVL.

This clone appeared many times. The J gene is TRBJ2-7, the V gene TRBV14; 7 bases are shared with TRBD2. CDR3 length: 14 residues. V gave up 4 bases and J gave up 2 bases; unmatched junction bases: 5. The germline V gene has CDR1 SGHDN and CDR2 FVKESK. As DNA, the CDR3 is TGTGCCAGCAGCCGGGCTAGCGGCACCTACGAGCAGTACTTC. Amino acid sequence: CASSRASGTYEQYF.

The chain uses TRBV25-1 and TRBJ1-1; weak D call: TRBD1 (5 bases). With 5 bases removed from V and 7 bases from J, the gap between germline ends came to 14 bases. The CDR3 has 13 residues. Looked up from germline, CDR1 is MGHDK and CDR2 is SYGVNS. The CDR3 loop reads CASSLLGGSEAFF. The CDR3 nucleotides are TGTGCCAGCAGTCTCCTGGGGGGGAGTGAAGCTTTCTTT. Complete variable domain (other parts from reference TRBV25-1 and TRBJ1-1): EADIYQTPRYLVIGTGKKITLECSQTMGHDKMYWYQQDPGMELHLIHYSYGVNSTEKGDLSSESTVSRIRTEHFPLTLESARPSHTSQYLCASSLLGGSEAFFGQGTRLTVV.

The chain combines TRBV21-1 with TRBJ1-6; whether TRBD1, the table's D call, matches the DNA was not checked. TRBV21-1 is listed as a pseudogene. The length of the CDR3 is 15 residues. This CDR3 is CASSRKGTGESPLHF. CDR3 sequence (DNA): TGTGCCAGCAGCAGAAAGGGGACAGGGGAGTCACCCCTCCACTTT.

This clone was recorded a few times. V gene TRBV29-1 combines with J gene TRBJ2-5; the D is unclear. Trimming cost V 6 bases and J 4 bases, with 9 bases left between them. The CDR3 is 11 amino acids. CDR1 is SQVTM, CDR2 ANQGSEA, per germline. CDR3 nucleotides: TGCAGCGTCCCGGACGTAGAGACCCAGTACTTC. This gives the protein CSVPDVETQYF.

The rearrangement links TRBV30 to TRBJ2-5, with TRBD2 as a possible D gene (5 bases). There are 12 residues in the CDR3. The germline CDR1 and CDR2 sequences are GTSNPN and SVGIG (reference sequence). V lost 3 bases to trimming and J lost 7 bases, with 12 bases between them. The CDR3 region is CAWSLVAGTQYF. CDR3 coding DNA: TGTGCCTGGAGCTTGGTTGCGGGGACCCAGTACTTC. Full variable domain (missing parts from reference TRBV30 and TRBJ2-5): SQTIHQWPATLVQPVGSPLSLECTVEGTSNPNLYWYRQAAGRGLQLLFYSVGIGQISSEVPQNLSASRPQDRQFILSSKKLLLSDSGFYLCAWSLVAGTQYFGPGTRLLVL.

This clone was counted only a few times. The genes are TRBV9 and TRBJ1-1; 9 positions match TRBD1. Trimming at V came to 2 bases and at J to 5 bases, leaving 7 bases not matched to a gene. In germline, CDR1 is SGDLS, CDR2 YYNGEE. The CDR3 has 15 amino acids. CDR3 in DNA: TGTGCCAGCAGCGTCCTACAGGGGGCGCATACTGAAGCTTTCTTT. Its translation: CASSVLQGAHTEAFF.

In its sample, this clone was seen a few times. Other nucleotide sequences from this sample produce the same CDR3. The chain links TRBV28 to TRBJ1-2; D possibly corresponds to TRBD1 (5 bases). The CDR3 has 13 amino acids. Germline CDR1 and CDR2: MDHEN and SYDVKM. The V end was cut by 6 bases, the J end by 4 bases, with 12 bases between. The CDR3 nucleotides are TGTGCCAGCAGCTTGGGGCAGCCCTATGGCTACACCTTC. Residues: CASSLGQPYGYTF.

Many counts were recorded for this clone. V gene TRBV14 combines with J gene TRBJ2-1; 11 bases are shared with TRBD2. The CDR3 sequence is 17 residues long. V was pared by 0 bases and J by 5 bases, with 6 bases of the junction left unmatched. The germline V gene encodes CDR1 SGHDN and CDR2 FVKESK. The CDR3: CASSQDLTSGGNNEQFF. The CDR3 nucleotides are TGTGCCAGCAGCCAAGATCTCACTAGCGGGGGTAACAATGAGCAGTTCTTC.

The chain is built from TRBV30 and TRBJ2-2; D is possibly TRBD1 (6 bases). The germline V and J ends were trimmed by 3 bases and 5 bases, with 16 bases remaining between them. Germline assignment: CDR1 GTSNPN and CDR2 SVGIG (reference sequence). The CDR3 length is 15 residues. CDR3 nucleotide sequence: TGTGCCTGGAGAACACTTAGCCAGGGGACCGGGGAGCTGTTTTTT. It specifies CAWRTLSQGTGELFF.

The chain links TRBV30 to TRBJ2-5; 9 bases line up with TRBD2. The CDR3 has 18 amino acids. J was trimmed by 5 bases and V by 2 bases; bases with no gene match: 18. The germline gives CDR1 GTSNPN, CDR2 SVGIG (reference sequence). The CDR3 region is CAWSWRASGTFTAETQYF. CDR3 in DNA: TGTGCCTGGAGTTGGCGGGCTAGCGGGACCTTTACCGCGGAGACCCAGTACTTC.

This clone was seen only a few times. The sample contains more than one DNA sequence encoding this CDR3. V usage is TRBV10-3 and J usage is TRBJ2-3; no clear D. V was trimmed by 0 bases and J by 5 bases, leaving 3 bases between them. The germline gives CDR1 ENHRY, CDR2 SYGVKD. There are 12 residues in the CDR3. CDR3 in DNA: TGTGCCATCAGTGAGTCAGGAGATACGCAGTATTTT. The encoded protein is CAISESGDTQYF.

The rearrangement joins TRBV20-1 to TRBJ2-7; no definite D call. Trimming pared 0 bases from V and 5 bases from J, leaving 2 bases between. The CDR3 extends over 10 amino acids. Germline CDR1 DFQATT, CDR2 SNEGSKA (reference sequence). The CDR3 DNA reads TGCAGTGCTAGAGATAACGAGCAGTACTTC. Translating gives CSARDNEQYF.